These T cell receptor beta chains were read from a single sample in a study of CD8 T cells in ankylosing spondylitis. TCRdb used MiXCR to reprocess the 5' RACE reads, holding one entry per CDR3 protein. The sample lists more than 110,000 distinct CDR3 sequences, roughly 8.8% occurring once. Sequencing was performed on synovial fluid, either unsorted or a sorted T cell fraction (not recorded which). All receptors come from a male donor with ankylosing spondylitis. The CDR3 runs from the conserved cysteine through the conserved F or W. A D gene is named only where the DNA matches it firmly. Where a row states a size, it is once, few, many or the class of an expanded clone; other rows omit it.

V gene: TRBV11-1
J gene: TRBJ2-3
clone size: NA
D gene: NA
CDR3 protein: CASSPRLTDTQYF
CDR3 DNA: TGTGCCAGCAGCCCTCGACTCACAGATACGCAGTATTTT

V gene: TRBV5-1
J gene: TRBJ2-2
clone size: NA
D gene: NA
CDR3 protein: CASSLEGRERELFF
CDR3 DNA: TGCGCCAGCAGCTTAGAGGGTCGGGAAAGGGAGCTGTTTTTT

V gene: TRBV6-1
J gene: TRBJ1-2
clone size: few
D gene: NA
CDR3 protein: CASTSWAESQIRGYTF
CDR3 DNA: TGTGCCAGCACCTCTTGGGCAGAAAGTCAAATTCGTGGCTACACCTTC

V gene: TRBV27
J gene: TRBJ1-2
clone size: many
D gene: TRBD1
CDR3 protein: CASSLSPTGQGENYGYTF
CDR3 DNA: TGTGCCAGCAGTTTATCGCCCACAGGACAGGGGGAAAACTATGGCTACACCTTC

V gene: TRBV6-2/TRBV6-3
J gene: TRBJ1-2
clone size: many
D gene: NA
CDR3 protein: CASTRDGPSGYTF
CDR3 DNA: TGTGCCAGCACGCGGGACGGACCCTCGGGCTACACCTTC

V gene: TRBV7-8
J gene: TRBJ2-7
clone size: NA
D gene: TRBD1
CDR3 protein: CASRNGQGTYEQYF
CDR3 DNA: TGTGCCAGCAGGAACGGACAGGGGACCTACGAGCAGTACTTC

V gene: TRBV2
J gene: TRBJ2-1
clone size: NA
D gene: NA
CDR3 protein: CASSGGPSSYNEQFF
CDR3 DNA: TGTGCCAGCAGTGGGGGGCCGAGCTCCTACAATGAGCAGTTCTTC

V gene: TRBV12-3/TRBV12-4
J gene: TRBJ2-1
clone size: many
D gene: NA
CDR3 protein: CASRETGRVSYNEQFF
CDR3 DNA: TGTGCCAGCAGGGAGACAGGGAGGGTTTCCTACAATGAGCAGTTCTTC

V gene: TRBV4-1
J gene: TRBJ2-7
clone size: many
D gene: TRBD2
CDR3 protein: CASSQGAGILSYEQYF
CDR3 DNA: TGCGCCAGCAGCCAAGGAGCGGGAATCTTGAGTTACGAGCAGTACTTC

V gene: TRBV28
J gene: TRBJ2-3
clone size: NA
D gene: TRBD2
CDR3 protein: CASSSLSGRADTQYF
CDR3 DNA: TGTGCCAGCAGTTCCCTTAGCGGGAGAGCGGATACGCAGTATTTT

V gene: TRBV15
J gene: TRBJ2-1
clone size: many
D gene: NA
CDR3 protein: CATSRDPQGNEQFF
CDR3 DNA: TGTGCCACCAGCAGAGACCCCCAGGGCAATGAGCAGTTCTTC

V gene: TRBV19
J gene: TRBJ1-5
clone size: NA
D gene: NA
CDR3 protein: CASSIPGADSNQPQHF
CDR3 DNA: TGTGCCAGTAGTATCCCGGGGGCGGATAGCAATCAGCCCCAGCATTTT

V gene: TRBV20-1
J gene: TRBJ1-2
clone size: NA
D gene: TRBD1
CDR3 protein: CSAQDRANYGYTF
CDR3 DNA: TGCAGTGCTCAGGACAGGGCCAACTATGGCTACACCTTC

V gene: TRBV27
J gene: TRBJ1-2
clone size: many
D gene: NA
CDR3 protein: CASSLLGRINHGYTF
CDR3 DNA: TGTGCCAGCAGTTTATTGGGACGGATTAACCATGGCTACACCTTC

V gene: TRBV11-2
J gene: TRBJ2-6
clone size: many
D gene: TRBD1
CDR3 protein: CASSLGVGQGISGANVLTF
CDR3 DNA: TGTGCCAGCAGCTTAGGGGTGGGACAGGGGATCTCTGGGGCCAACGTCCTGACTTTC

V gene: TRBV5-1
J gene: TRBJ1-1
clone size: few
D gene: TRBD1
CDR3 protein: CASSSSGGGWNTEAFF
CDR3 DNA: TGCGCCAGCAGCTCGTCGGGAGGGGGCTGGAACACTGAAGCTTTCTTT

V gene: TRBV5-1
J gene: TRBJ2-2
clone size: NA
D gene: NA
CDR3 protein: CASQKGDTGELFF
CDR3 DNA: TGCGCCAGCCAGAAGGGGGACACCGGGGAGCTGTTTTTT

V gene: TRBV20-1
J gene: TRBJ2-5
clone size: few
D gene: NA
CDR3 protein: CSAPGGLRNFQETQYF
CDR3 DNA: TGCAGTGCGCCGGGCGGACTACGAAACTTTCAAGAGACCCAGTACTTC

V gene: TRBV5-8
J gene: TRBJ1-2
clone size: few
D gene: NA
CDR3 protein: CASSSRGPYGYTF
CDR3 DNA: TGTGCCAGCAGCTCCCGCGGACCCTATGGCTACACCTTC

V gene: TRBV10-3
J gene: TRBJ2-1
clone size: NA
D gene: NA
CDR3 protein: CAIRTSTETSYNEQFF
CDR3 DNA: TGTGCCATCAGGACCTCGACAGAGACGAGCTACAATGAGCAGTTCTTC

V gene: TRBV27
J gene: TRBJ2-2
clone size: NA
D gene: NA
CDR3 protein: CASSLLTPVGAGELFF
CDR3 DNA: TGTGCCAGCAGCCTTCTAACTCCAGTAGGAGCCGGGGAGCTGTTTTTT

V gene: TRBV5-4
J gene: TRBJ2-1
clone size: few
D gene: NA
CDR3 protein: CASSSPPKGNEQFF
CDR3 DNA: TGTGCCAGCAGCTCGCCTCCGAAAGGCAATGAGCAGTTCTTC

V gene: TRBV6-5
J gene: TRBJ2-7
clone size: many
D gene: NA
CDR3 protein: CASSYSNWGSEQYF
CDR3 DNA: TGTGCCAGCAGTTACTCGAACTGGGGTTCCGAGCAGTACTTC

V gene: TRBV10-3
J gene: TRBJ1-1
clone size: many
D gene: TRBD1
CDR3 protein: CAISDGRGREAFF
CDR3 DNA: TGTGCCATCAGTGACGGGAGGGGGCGAGAAGCTTTCTTT

V gene: TRBV5-1
J gene: TRBJ2-5
clone size: many
D gene: NA
CDR3 protein: CASSQTGQETQYF
CDR3 DNA: TGCGCCAGCAGCCAGACGGGGCAAGAGACCCAGTACTTC

V gene: TRBV5-4
J gene: TRBJ1-2
clone size: NA
D gene: TRBD1
CDR3 protein: CASRPGQGGFTSWNGYTF
CDR3 DNA: TGTGCCAGCAGACCAGGACAGGGTGGATTCACTTCCTGGAATGGCTACACCTTC

V gene: TRBV7-2
J gene: TRBJ1-4
clone size: few
D gene: NA
CDR3 protein: CASSLMRQLNEKLFF
CDR3 DNA: TGTGCCAGCAGCTTAATGCGACAGTTAAATGAAAAACTGTTTTTT

V gene: TRBV4-3
J gene: TRBJ1-1
clone size: NA
D gene: NA
CDR3 protein: CASSQEVLRGRDTEAFF
CDR3 DNA: TGCGCCAGCAGCCAAGAAGTTTTGAGGGGTCGGGACACTGAAGCTTTCTTT

V gene: TRBV5-1
J gene: TRBJ1-1
clone size: medium-sized
D gene: NA
CDR3 protein: CASSLAPGSKGEAFF
CDR3 DNA: TGCGCCAGCAGCTTGGCCCCCGGGAGTAAGGGTGAAGCTTTCTTT

V gene: TRBV5-6
J gene: TRBJ2-1
clone size: NA
D gene: NA
CDR3 protein: CASSFTTTSESNEQFF
CDR3 DNA: TGTGCCAGCAGCTTCACTACGACTTCTGAATCCAATGAGCAGTTCTTC

V gene: TRBV11-3
J gene: TRBJ2-7
clone size: few
D gene: TRBD1
CDR3 protein: CASSKDRGAYEQYF
CDR3 DNA: TGTGCCAGCAGCAAAGACAGGGGGGCCTACGAGCAGTACTTC

V gene: TRBV6-1
J gene: TRBJ1-2
clone size: NA
D gene: NA
CDR3 protein: CASSPRGSNYGYTF
CDR3 DNA: TGTGCCAGCAGTCCCAGGGGTTCCAACTATGGCTACACCTTC

V gene: TRBV28
J gene: TRBJ2-7
clone size: many
D gene: NA
CDR3 protein: CASSLIGDEQYF
CDR3 DNA: TGTGCCAGCAGTTTAATCGGCGACGAGCAGTACTTC

V gene: TRBV11-2
J gene: TRBJ1-3
clone size: NA
D gene: NA
CDR3 protein: CASSLDLERGNTIYF
CDR3 DNA: TGTGCCAGCAGCTTAGATCTCGAAAGGGGAAACACCATATATTTT

V gene: TRBV28
J gene: TRBJ1-2
clone size: few
D gene: NA
CDR3 protein: CASTQPLNYGYTF
CDR3 DNA: TGTGCCAGCACCCAACCTCTTAACTATGGCTACACCTTC

V gene: TRBV5-1
J gene: TRBJ1-3
clone size: NA
D gene: NA
CDR3 protein: CASSPGAGAGNTIYF
CDR3 DNA: TGCGCCAGCAGCCCCGGTGCAGGGGCTGGAAACACCATATATTTT

V gene: TRBV12-3/TRBV12-4
J gene: TRBJ1-5
clone size: few
D gene: NA
CDR3 protein: CASSFGGTISPQHF
CDR3 DNA: TGTGCCAGCAGTTTCGGGGGGACAATCTCGCCCCAGCATTTT

V gene: TRBV6-2/TRBV6-3
J gene: TRBJ1-1
clone size: few
D gene: NA
CDR3 protein: CATAGPYTEAFF
CDR3 DNA: TGTGCTACGGCAGGCCCTTACACTGAAGCTTTCTTT

V gene: TRBV18
J gene: TRBJ2-6
clone size: NA
D gene: NA
CDR3 protein: CASSPETGYSGANVLTF
CDR3 DNA: TGTGCCAGCTCCCCGGAAACAGGATACTCTGGGGCCAACGTCCTGACTTTC

V gene: TRBV5-1
J gene: TRBJ2-3
clone size: many
D gene: TRBD2
CDR3 protein: CASSRTSGEGDTQYF
CDR3 DNA: TGCGCCAGCAGCCGGACTAGCGGGGAAGGAGATACGCAGTATTTT

V gene: TRBV7-2
J gene: TRBJ1-6
clone size: NA
D gene: NA
CDR3 protein: CASSLEFLSPLHF
CDR3 DNA: TGTGCCAGCAGCTTAGAGTTCCTGTCACCCCTCCACTTT

V gene: TRBV28
J gene: TRBJ2-2
clone size: NA
D gene: TRBD1
CDR3 protein: CASSPQGSGELFF
CDR3 DNA: TGTGCCAGCAGCCCACAGGGGTCCGGGGAGCTGTTTTTT

V gene: TRBV7-8
J gene: TRBJ1-4
clone size: many
D gene: NA
CDR3 protein: CASRKEFNEKLFF
CDR3 DNA: TGTGCCAGCAGGAAGGAATTTAATGAAAAACTGTTTTTT

V gene: TRBV5-1
J gene: TRBJ2-7
clone size: many
D gene: TRBD1
CDR3 protein: CASSLGGQGVLEQYF
CDR3 DNA: TGCGCCAGCAGCTTGGGGGGACAGGGTGTTCTCGAGCAGTACTTC

V gene: TRBV21-1
J gene: TRBJ2-7
clone size: NA
D gene: NA
CDR3 protein: CASSSHDRAEDEQYF
CDR3 DNA: TGTGCCAGCAGCTCGCATGACAGGGCCGAGGACGAGCAGTACTTC

V gene: TRBV2
J gene: TRBJ2-7
clone size: NA
D gene: NA
CDR3 protein: CASRRYREGEQYF
CDR3 DNA: TGTGCCAGCAGAAGGTACAGGGAGGGGGAGCAGTACTTC

V gene: TRBV5-1
J gene: TRBJ1-2
clone size: many
D gene: TRBD1
CDR3 protein: CASSWSTGVDGYTF
CDR3 DNA: TGCGCCAGCAGCTGGTCGACAGGGGTGGATGGCTACACCTTC

V gene: TRBV12-3/TRBV12-4
J gene: TRBJ2-3
clone size: NA
D gene: NA
CDR3 protein: CASSYVKDTQYF
CDR3 DNA: TGTGCCAGCAGCTACGTCAAAGATACGCAGTATTTT

V gene: TRBV7-2
J gene: TRBJ2-1
clone size: many
D gene: TRBD1
CDR3 protein: CASQIRDSYYNEQFF
CDR3 DNA: TGTGCCAGCCAAATCCGGGACAGTTACTACAATGAGCAGTTCTTC